Here is one T cell receptor (beta chain) with its context. Cohort 3 donors counted as recovered after two negative PCRs, clearance, or resolved symptoms. This sample is drawn from a study of blood T cell repertoires in COVID-19. About the research overall: From T cells, B-cell-depleted T cells, or PBMCs came the material, which was cDNA or gDNA.

Generated by immunoSEQ multiplex PCR, the TCRdb table keeps only in-frame clones and is missing some. This sample has around 290,000 clones, with 80% to 95% found just once. With 5 bases clipped from V and 5 bases from J, the junction kept 6 bases outside the gene matches. The V gene's germline CDR1 is SGHNT and CDR2 YENEEA. CDR3 size: 13 residues. V gene TRBV11-3 combines with J gene TRBJ2-7; 7 bases agree with TRBD2. This sequence originates from a woman in her 30s who had recovered from COVID-19. The sequenced material came from PBMCs or T cells enriched from blood (not recorded which). The chain's CDR3 is CASSLGREDEQYF. CDR3 DNA: TGTGCCAGCAGCCTAGGGAGGGAGGACGAGCAGTACTTC. The entire variable domain, with the rest obtained from reference TRBV11-3 and TRBJ2-7, is as follows: EAGVVQSPRYKIIEKKQPVAFWCNPISGHNTLYWYLQNLGQGPELLIRYENEEAVDDSQLPKDRFSAERLKGVDSTLKIQPAELGDSAVYLCASSLGREDEQYFGPGTRLTVT.